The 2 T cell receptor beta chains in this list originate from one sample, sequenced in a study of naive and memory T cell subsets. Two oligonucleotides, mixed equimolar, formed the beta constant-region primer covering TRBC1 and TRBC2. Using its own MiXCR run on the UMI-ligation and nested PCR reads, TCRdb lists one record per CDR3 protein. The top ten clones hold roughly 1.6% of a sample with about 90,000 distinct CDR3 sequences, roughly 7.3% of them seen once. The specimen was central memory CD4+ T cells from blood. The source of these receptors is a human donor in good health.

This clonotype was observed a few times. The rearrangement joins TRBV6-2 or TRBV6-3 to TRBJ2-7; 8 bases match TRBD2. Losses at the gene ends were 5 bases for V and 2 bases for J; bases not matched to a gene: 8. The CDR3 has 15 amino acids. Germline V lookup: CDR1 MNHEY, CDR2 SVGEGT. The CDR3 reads CASSRNSGSPYEQYF. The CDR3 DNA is TGTGCCAGCAGTAGGAACAGCGGGAGCCCCTACGAGCAGTACTTC.

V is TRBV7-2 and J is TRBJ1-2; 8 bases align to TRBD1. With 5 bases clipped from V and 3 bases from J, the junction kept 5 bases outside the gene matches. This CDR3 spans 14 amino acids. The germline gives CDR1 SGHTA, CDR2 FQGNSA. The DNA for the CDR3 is TGTGCCAGCAGCACCCACAGGGGGGACTATGGCTACACCTTC. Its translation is CASSTHRGDYGYTF.